A selection of T cell receptor beta chains follows, all from one sample in a study of blood T cell repertoires in COVID-19. Libraries were prepared by immunoSEQ multiplex PCR; TCRdb keeps only in-frame clonotypes and omits some of them. This table has approximately 190,000 clones, roughly four fifths appearing once. The sequencing input was peripheral blood. Receptors originate from a young man with active or convalescent COVID-19. The conserved cysteine and the conserved F or W are not part of the CDR3 here.

J gene,V gene,CDR3 protein
TRBJ1-3,TRBV29-1,SVEGPTGVSGNTIY
TRBJ2-7,TRBV7-9,ASSVTNRGRGYEQY
TRBJ1-1,TRBV28,ASRYRTEAF
TRBJ1-1,TRBV13,ASSLGRRKGNTEAF
TRBJ1-2,TRBV3-1/TRBV3-2,ASSQDGQVYGYT
TRBJ2-6,TRBV15,ATSRDGDNSGANVLT
TRBJ1-2,TRBV27,ASSPGEYGYT
TRBJ2-3,TRBV24-1,ATSDFTASGSDTQY
TRBJ2-7,TRBV4-1,ASSPSSWDTSYEQY
TRBJ1-2,TRBV5-5,ASSLTIVTADYGYT
TRBJ2-3,TRBV5-5,ASRPGTGKATDTQY
TRBJ1-1,TRBV7-3,ASSHTGTGAEAF
TRBJ2-1,TRBV3-1/TRBV3-2,ASSPDRYNEQF
TRBJ2-1,TRBV5-1,ASSLRGLEYYNEQF
TRBJ2-1,TRBV27,ASSLGATSGSSYNEQF
TRBJ1-3,TRBV5-1,ASSFDTGNTIY
TRBJ1-3,TRBV3-1/TRBV3-2,ASSNWDRGSGNTIY
TRBJ1-5,TRBV5-6,ASSLGPSSRFNQPQH
TRBJ1-5,TRBV27,ASSLSAPASNQPQH
TRBJ1-2,TRBV5-8,ASTSGYYGYT
TRBJ2-5,TRBV6-5,ASSSSTGIQETQY
TRBJ2-4,TRBV28,ASSPDMDEGNIQY
TRBJ1-5,TRBV5-1,ASSPTGWVSNQPQH
TRBJ2-2,TRBV12-3/TRBV12-4,ASSKQVPRLF
TRBJ2-5,TRBV19,ASSIGLAQETQY
TRBJ2-1,TRBV5-6,ASSPDRGIYNEQF